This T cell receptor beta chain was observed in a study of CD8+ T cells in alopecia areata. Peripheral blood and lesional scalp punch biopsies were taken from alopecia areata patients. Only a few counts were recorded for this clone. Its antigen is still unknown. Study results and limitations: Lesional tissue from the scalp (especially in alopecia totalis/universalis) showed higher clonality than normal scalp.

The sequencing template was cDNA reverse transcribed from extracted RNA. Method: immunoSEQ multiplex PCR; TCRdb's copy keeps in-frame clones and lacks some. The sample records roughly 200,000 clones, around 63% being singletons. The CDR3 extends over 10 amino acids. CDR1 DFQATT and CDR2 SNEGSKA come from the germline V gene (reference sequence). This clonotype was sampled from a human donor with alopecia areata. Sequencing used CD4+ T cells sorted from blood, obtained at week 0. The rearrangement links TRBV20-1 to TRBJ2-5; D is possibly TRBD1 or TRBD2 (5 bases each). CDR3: CSPRGETQYF. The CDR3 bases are TGCAGCCCCCGGGGCGAGACCCAGTACTTC.